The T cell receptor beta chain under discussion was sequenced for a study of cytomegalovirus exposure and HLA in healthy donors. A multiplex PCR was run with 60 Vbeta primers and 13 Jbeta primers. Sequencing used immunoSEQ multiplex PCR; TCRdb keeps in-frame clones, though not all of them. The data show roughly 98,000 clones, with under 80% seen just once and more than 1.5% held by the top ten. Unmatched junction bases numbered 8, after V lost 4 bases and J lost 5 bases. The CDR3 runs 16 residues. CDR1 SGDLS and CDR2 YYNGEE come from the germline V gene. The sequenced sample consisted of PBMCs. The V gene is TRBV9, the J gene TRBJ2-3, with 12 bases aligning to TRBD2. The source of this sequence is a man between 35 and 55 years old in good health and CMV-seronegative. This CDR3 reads CASSPRLAGDQDTQYF. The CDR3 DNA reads TGTGCCAGCAGCCCCCGACTAGCGGGGGACCAAGATACGCAGTATTTT.